These 22 T cell receptor beta chains came from one sample sequenced in a study of identical twins. Via MiXCR, TCRdb re-called the 5' RACE reads, giving one row per CDR3 protein. The sample gives roughly 700,000 distinct CDR3 sequences, under 9% of which show up once; approximately 0.89% is in the top ten. The same data also contributed to another study, on yellow fever vaccine responses in identical twins.

The sequenced material came from PBMCs. The receptor source for this set is a woman between 18 and 29 years old in good health.

The sample holds many counts of this clonotype. This chain joins TRBV25-1 and TRBJ1-2; 8 bases align to TRBD1. This CDR3 comprises 15 residues. After removal of 3 bases from V and 8 bases from J, the junction contained 11 bases not matched to a gene. Germline loops: CDR1 MGHDK, CDR2 SYGVNS. Here the CDR3 reads CASSDRLTGAEGYTF. The CDR3 nucleotides read TGTGCCAGCAGTGACCGATTGACAGGGGCTGAAGGCTACACCTTC.

The chain links TRBV6-2 or TRBV6-3 to TRBJ1-1, with no clear D. The CDR3 runs 13 residues. Germline V lookup: CDR1 MNHEY, CDR2 SVGEGT. Trimming took 2 bases from V and 4 from J, leaving 8 bases between them. The CDR3 loop is CASSYAGGTEAFF. DNA for the CDR3: TGTGCCAGCAGTTACGCGGGAGGCACTGAAGCTTTCTTT.

This chain joins TRBV6-2 or TRBV6-3 and TRBJ1-1, with D perhaps TRBD1 (5 bases). The germline V gene encodes CDR1 MNHEY and CDR2 SVGEGT. The CDR3 length is 13 residues. V shed 4 bases and J shed 3 bases, with 9 bases lying between them. CDR3 sequence: CASSWEGYTEAFF. The CDR3 coding sequence is TGTGCCAGCAGTTGGGAGGGGTACACTGAAGCTTTCTTT.

This clonotype was found a few times. The chain carries TRBV3-1 and TRBJ1-1, with D possibly matching TRBD1 (5 bases). Trimming took off 1 base at V and 5 bases at J, with 11 bases between the two ends. This CDR3 has 14 amino acids. Germline CDR1 reads LGHDT; CDR2 reads YNNKEL (reference sequence). This CDR3 is CASSQVGGKTEAFF. CDR3 coding DNA: TGTGCCAGCAGCCAAGTGGGGGGGAAAACTGAAGCTTTCTTT.

The rearrangement joins TRBV20-1 to TRBJ2-3; D gene uncertain. Per germline, CDR1 DFQATT and CDR2 SNEGSKA (reference sequence). V was clipped by 5 bases and J by 5 bases, with 11 bases between them. The CDR3 is 12 amino acids. DNA of the CDR3: TGCAGTGCTTTTTCCGGGCTAGATACGCAGTATTTT. Residues: CSAFSGLDTQYF.

This clonotype was seen only a few times. The gene calls are TRBV24-1 and TRBJ1-2; D is uncertain. The V end was cut by 3 bases, the J end by 4 bases, with 8 bases between. Germline-derived CDR1 and CDR2 are KGHDR and SFDVKD. The CDR3 contains 13 residues. CDR3 residues: CATSDPERYGYTF. The DNA for the CDR3 is TGTGCCACCAGTGATCCCGAGCGCTATGGCTACACCTTC.

This clonotype was seen at least ten times. This sequence joins TRBV19 and TRBJ2-1; tentative D call: TRBD1 (5 bases). V was trimmed by 6 bases and J by 12 bases, leaving 12 bases between them. CDR3 size: 11 residues. Germline-derived CDR1 and CDR2 are LNHDA and SQIVND (reference sequence). In DNA, the CDR3 is TGTGCCAGTAGAGGGGAACTTGTGCAGTTCTTC. Its protein is CASRGELVQFF.

This clonotype was counted a few times. This chain connects TRBV6-1 to TRBJ2-1; D not certain. The CDR3 is made up of 15 amino acids. Trimming removed 6 bases at V and 5 bases at J, with 17 bases between. Germline V gives CDR1 MNHNS, CDR2 SASEGT. In DNA form, the CDR3 reads TGTGCCAGCAGCTTTTCAAGGGCCTCGAACAATGAGCAGTTCTTC. Residues: CASSFSRASNNEQFF.

The chain joins TRBV27 to TRBJ2-5, with a tentative D call TRBD2 (5 bases). The V end lost 2 bases, the J end lost 1 base, and 17 bases lay between the germline ends. Germline V gene sequence: CDR1 MNHEY, CDR2 SMNVEV (reference sequence). The CDR3 length is 17 residues. CDR3 sequence reads: CASSLQIPQSGQETQYF. The CDR3 coding sequence is TGTGCCAGCAGTTTACAAATACCCCAAAGCGGCCAAGAGACCCAGTACTTC.

This clonotype showed up just a few times. This chain uses TRBV2 with TRBJ2-3, with 7 nucleotides matching TRBD1. V lost 7 bases and J lost 2; bases outside the gene matches: 6. The CDR3 runs 14 residues. CDR1 is SNHLY, CDR2 FYNNEI, per germline. The CDR3 DNA follows: TGTGCCAGCACCCGGGACAGACCCACAGATACGCAGTATTTT. Translated: CASTRDRPTDTQYF.

This clonotype was observed a handful of times. The chain recombines TRBV6-5 with TRBJ2-7, with TRBD1 identical over 7 bases. This CDR3 has 15 amino acids. V lost 4 bases to trimming and J lost 2 bases; unmatched junction nucleotides: 8. The germline V gene encodes CDR1 MNHEY and CDR2 SVGAGI. The CDR3 DNA reads TGTGCCAGCAGTTCCCAGACAGGGATAACCTACGAGCAGTACTTC. Translated, it gives CASSSQTGITYEQYF.

The genes are TRBV7-9 and TRBJ2-2; tentative D call: TRBD2 (6 bases). CDR1 and CDR2 (germline): SEHNR, FQNEAQ (reference sequence). This CDR3 contains 16 residues. The germline V and J ends were trimmed by 2 bases and 4 bases, with 14 bases remaining between them. In nucleotides, the CDR3 is TGTGCCAGCAGCTTACCCCCGCGGGGCCTCACCGGGGAGCTGTTTTTT. Protein: CASSLPPRGLTGELFF.

This clonotype was seen a few times. This chain uses TRBV29-1 with TRBJ2-5, with 7 bases fitting TRBD1. CDR3 size: 12 residues. Trimming removed 7 bases from V and 5 bases from J; junction bases left unmatched: 7. Per germline, CDR1 SQVTM and CDR2 ANQGSEA. The chain's CDR3 is CSGAGGWETQYF. As DNA, the CDR3 is TGCAGCGGTGCAGGGGGTTGGGAGACCCAGTACTTC.

The chain links TRBV7-9 to TRBJ2-3, with D perhaps being TRBD1 or TRBD2 (5 bases each). CDR3 length: 13 residues. The germline V gene encodes CDR1 SEHNR and CDR2 FQNEAQ (reference sequence). The V and J ends lost 3 bases and 5 bases respectively, with 9 bases between them. CDR3 residues: CASSFQGVDTQYF. DNA for the CDR3: TGTGCCAGCAGCTTCCAGGGAGTAGATACGCAGTATTTT.

This clonotype showed up many times. This CDR3 reads CASSPLGGLAKNIQYF. CDR3 nucleotides: TGTGCCAGCAGTCCCTTGGGGGGCCTAGCCAAAAACATTCAGTACTTC. V usage is TRBV27 and J usage is TRBJ2-4, with D perhaps matching TRBD1 or TRBD2 (6 bases each). Germline lookup yields CDR1 MNHEY and CDR2 SMNVEV (reference sequence). V lost 5 bases and J lost 0, with 14 bases in between. This CDR3 spans 16 amino acids.

This clonotype came up a few times. J is TRBJ2-7 and V is TRBV29-1, with D unclear. Germline V CDR1 and CDR2: SQVTM, ANQGSEA. The length of the CDR3 is 14 residues. V gave up 4 bases and J gave up 0 bases, with 13 bases separating them. CDR3 sequence (DNA): TGCAGCGTTGTTGACGTTGACGGCTCCTACGAGCAGTACTTC. This translates into CSVVDVDGSYEQYF.

This clonotype was seen at least ten times. The V call is TRBV28, the J call TRBJ2-7; TRBD2 aligns across 9 bases. The CDR3 has 15 amino acids. With 6 bases clipped from V and 0 bases from J, the junction kept 6 bases outside the gene matches. The germline CDR1 and CDR2 sequences are MDHEN and SYDVKM. The CDR3 sequence is CASSRSGGLSYEQYF. CDR3 nucleotide sequence: TGTGCCAGCAGCCGTAGCGGGGGCCTCTCCTACGAGCAGTACTTC.

In its sample, this clonotype was seen a few times. The chain couples TRBV20-1 to TRBJ2-2; no reliable D call. V lost 8 bases and J lost 1, with 14 bases in between. The germline V gene has CDR1 DFQATT and CDR2 SNEGSKA (reference sequence). The CDR3 extends over 14 amino acids. CDR3 bases: TGCAGTACCCAGGATAGGGTGAACACCGGGGAGCTGTTTTTT. Encoded protein: CSTQDRVNTGELFF.

This clonotype was found many times. V is TRBV5-1 and J is TRBJ2-7, with a tentative D call TRBD1 (6 bases). The CDR3 is made up of 13 amino acids. Germline CDR1 is SGHRS and CDR2 is YFSETQ. V was shortened by 4 bases and J by 3 bases, with 11 bases between the two germline ends. The CDR3, as DNA: TGCGCCAGCAGCCGGGACATCTTCTACGAGCAGTACTTC. Translating gives CASSRDIFYEQYF.

This clonotype was observed a few times. The rearrangement joins TRBV6-1 to TRBJ2-1; 12 nucleotides line up with TRBD2. Per germline, CDR1 MNHNS and CDR2 SASEGT. The CDR3 is 16 amino acids. V was pared by 7 bases and J by 7 bases, with 11 bases of the junction left unmatched. This CDR3 is CASKRLAGDVSNEQFF. The CDR3 DNA is TGTGCCAGCAAGCGACTAGCGGGAGATGTAAGTAATGAGCAGTTCTTC.

The sample holds a few counts of this clonotype. V gene TRBV5-1 combines with J gene TRBJ2-5; perhaps TRBD1 as D (6 bases). The ends were cut back, 4 bases at V and 5 bases at J, with 15 bases in the middle. The CDR3 runs to 14 residues. The germline gives CDR1 SGHRS, CDR2 YFSETQ. The CDR3 here is CASSPGHFGETQYF. CDR3 DNA sequence: TGCGCCAGCAGCCCGGGACACTTTGGGGAGACCCAGTACTTC.

This clonotype was counted at least ten times. V gene TRBV10-3 combines with J gene TRBJ2-1; D gene unclear. With 5 bases removed from V and 12 bases from J, the gap between germline ends came to 17 bases. From germline, CDR1 is ENHRY and CDR2 SYGVKD. CDR3 size: 13 residues. The CDR3 here is CAISRLSEAGQFF. CDR3 DNA sequence: TGTGCCATCAGTCGCCTGTCGGAAGCTGGGCAGTTCTTC.